This T cell receptor beta chain was identified during a study of human T cells and chemical hapten exposure (dated by TCRdb to the early 2020s). For the wider study: For sensitization, 2% DPC in acetone was applied to a roughly 2 cm by roughly 2 cm area of upper inner arm skin. Weekly therapeutic DPC doses were additionally applied to the scalp of patients throughout the approximately 23-week study period. Patch testing was performed on the upper back with Finn chambers containing 0.01% DPC, and the patch tests were scored after 6 days according to International Contact Dermatitis Research Group standards. Alopecia areata with under or over 50% scalp involvement, alopecia totalis and alopecia universalis were represented in the patient cohort, which was mostly female. Libraries were combined into a pool for sequencing, and differences in TCR yield between samples came mainly from small differences in library volumes within the pool. The study tracked peripheral blood TCR repertoire changes in vivo during primary and secondary sensitization to the hapten diphenylcyclopropenone (DPC) in alopecia patients. Blood samples were taken from patients before sensitization (week 0) and then at 2, 6 and about 24 weeks after DPC sensitization. Roughly 30 alopecia patients provided blood for TCR sequencing at one to four time points (pre-sensitization, 2, 6 and 24 weeks).

The time point label on this specimen signifies: patch test 1, 2 weeks after DPC sensitization. Per the publication, the treatment or condition label means: therapeutic diphenylcyclopropenone sensitization with weekly scalp DPC. At each patch-test visit, blood was drawn before the patch test was applied. Patients were considered eligible if aged 18 to 70, diagnosed with alopecia and deemed suitable for DPC therapy, and patients were excluded if pregnant. Total RNA was extracted from unfractionated whole blood collected in Tempus Blood RNA tubes. Remarks on this clonotype: The specificity of this receptor is unknown. Base qualities were left out, and no much larger clone turns up one base away.

The library was made by RACE. The sequencer was a NextSeq 500. Library preparation attached unique molecular identifiers to individual cDNA molecules for quantitative, reproducible TCR counting. Each blood RNA sample was used to sequence both TCR alpha and TCR beta chains. The original methods were these. A median of about 89,000 TCRs per sample was observed, with a range of 23,224 to 690,600. The Decombinator software suite was used to annotate V, J and CDR3 in the TCR reads. Every sample was subsampled to the same number of TCRs (28,000) for the PS versus PT1 abundance plots. TCRs were defined as expanded if absent before sensitization and observed at least eight times at the 2-week time point. TCRdb itself trimmed the public reads at Q25 with fastp, ran MiXCR and retained productive beta chains. Entries are consolidated by CDR3 protein sequence, retaining the most common genes and DNA. TCRdb assigned the V and J calls; the authors' analysis was not used. For this sample there are approximately 74,000 distinct CDR3 sequences; approximately 32% appear just once. The ten largest account for more than 7% of the sample.

The paper's findings and limits, for the study overall: The number of TCRs above 1 in 1000 frequency did not change with DPC sensitization; there was no evidence of global repertoire structure alterations. A positive correlation was found between the number of PT1 expanded TCRs and patch test score, with significance reached at thresholds 8, 16 and 32 but not 4. After repeated subsampling, changes were observed in the strength of the expansion versus patch-test correlation and in the threshold at which the correlation became significant. Significantly more large CDR3 similarity clusters were formed by expanded TCRs than by pre-sensitization or healthy control sets, consistent with antigen-driven responses. All patients had alopecia, a presumed autoimmune disease, so their immune response might differ from that of healthy individuals.

This TCR derives from a man between 35 and 55 years old with alopecia areata. Some clones in this sample may be carry-over from other donors' samples. The material sequenced was whole blood, taken in connection with sensitization to the hapten diphenylcyclopropenone (DPC).

The DNA is as follows: TGTGCCATTGGACTAGCGGGAGGAACGAACACCGGGGAGCTGTTTTTT. It codes for CAIGLAGGTNTGELFF. The chain joins TRBV10-3 to TRBJ2-2; a stretch of 14 junction bases matches TRBD2. CDR1 and CDR2 are read off the germline V gene as ENHRY and SYGVKD. V ends up 9 bases short and J 0 bases short, with an unmatched junction base count of 3. The CDR3 numbers 16 residues from cysteine through phenylalanine. The retained sequence is limited to the CDR3, 48 bases, with the frame set at the first base.